These 18 T cell receptor beta chains were all obtained from the same sample, sequenced in a study of identical twins. TCRdb used MiXCR to reprocess the 5' RACE reads, holding one entry per CDR3 protein. The sample has 700,000 or so distinct CDR3 sequences, over 20% seen once. These data were also filed under a second study, of T cells expressing NK-cell markers.

What was sequenced was PBMCs. Receptors originate from a woman aged 18 to 35 in good health.

V is TRBV29-1 and J is TRBJ2-2; the D call may be TRBD1 or TRBD2 (6 bases each). Germline lookup yields CDR1 SQVTM and CDR2 ANQGSEA. This CDR3 is built from 14 residues. The V gene lost 8 bases and the J gene lost 5 bases, with 18 bases spanning the gap. The CDR3 region is CSPPRGPYTGELFF. For the CDR3, the DNA is TGCAGCCCCCCCCGGGGGCCATATACCGGGGAGCTGTTTTTT.

This clonotype came up once. The rearrangement uses TRBV5-1 and TRBJ2-7; either TRBD1 or TRBD2 may supply D (5 bases each). Germline V gene lookup returns CDR1 SGHRS and CDR2 YFSETQ. There are 16 residues in the CDR3. Trimming removed 3 bases at V and 4 bases at J, with 20 bases between. As DNA, the CDR3 is TGCGCCAGCAGCTCCTCGGGACGGCCAAATTTTTACGAGCAGTACTTC. This sequence encodes CASSSSGRPNFYEQYF.

The CDR3 spells CAISDSTSGGDFYEQYF. The CDR3 nucleotides read TGTGCCATCAGTGACTCGACTAGCGGGGGGGATTTCTACGAGCAGTACTTC. The V call is TRBV10-3, the J call TRBJ2-7; TRBD2 matches 14 bases. The junction had 7 bases not matched to a gene; V was cut back by 3 bases and J by 3 bases. CDR1 and CDR2 (germline): ENHRY, SYGVKD. This CDR3 is 17 amino acids long.

This clonotype came up a few times. This chain links TRBV10-2 with TRBJ2-3; 8 bases fit TRBD2. Germline loops: CDR1 WSHSY, CDR2 SAAADI. Trimming cost V 1 base and J 3 bases; bases outside gene matches: 3. CDR3 size: 15 residues. The CDR3 sequence: CASSEWLAGTDTQYF. DNA for the CDR3: TGCGCCAGCAGTGAGTGGCTAGCGGGTACAGATACGCAGTATTTT.

This clonotype was counted many times. The V call is TRBV6-5, the J call TRBJ2-1; D is perhaps TRBD1 (5 bases). The CDR3 totals 11 residues. Looked up from germline, CDR1 is MNHEY and CDR2 is SVGAGI. Trimming left V 8 bases short and J 12 bases short, with 14 bases between. The CDR3 loop reads CASGLGATQFF. CDR3 DNA sequence: TGTGCCAGCGGCCTAGGGGCAACGCAGTTCTTC.

In its sample, this clonotype was seen a few times. The chain uses TRBV12-3 or TRBV12-4 and TRBJ2-1, with 8 positions matching TRBD2. After removal of 6 bases from V and 8 bases from J, the junction contained 12 bases not matched to a gene. The CDR3 is 15 amino acids. The CDR3 here is CASSRRRSGNDEQFF. The DNA for the CDR3 is TGTGCCAGCAGCCGCCGACGTAGCGGGAATGATGAGCAGTTCTTC.

V and J are TRBV12-3 or TRBV12-4 and TRBJ2-5; TRBD2 agrees at 13 bases. The CDR3 totals 17 residues. The V gene end was trimmed by 5 bases and the J gene end by 7 bases; junction bases not matched to a gene: 13. Here the CDR3 reads CASSPGTSGAVQGTQYF. CDR3 in DNA: TGTGCCAGCAGTCCCGGGACTAGCGGGGCCGTTCAGGGGACCCAGTACTTC.

This chain uses TRBV5-6 with TRBJ1-2; possible D gene TRBD1, 5 bases. Germline V gives CDR1 SGHDT, CDR2 YYEEEE. The V and J ends lost 4 bases and 7 bases respectively, with 20 bases between them. The CDR3 consists of 15 residues. The CDR3 DNA is TGTGCCAGCAGCCGACCCGCAGGGCAAGCGGCTGGCTACACCTTC. This sequence encodes CASSRPAGQAAGYTF.

The table lists this clonotype with many counts. This rearrangement joins TRBV7-2 to TRBJ2-1, with unresolved D. CDR1 is SGHTA, CDR2 FQGNSA, per germline. The CDR3 totals 15 residues. The germline V and J ends were trimmed by 1 base and 1 base, with 8 bases remaining between them. The CDR3 loop reads CASSLGPSSYNEQFF. CDR3 DNA: TGTGCCAGCAGCTTAGGCCCTTCTTCCTACAATGAGCAGTTCTTC.

In this sample, this clonotype turned up a few times. The chain recombines TRBV6-2 or TRBV6-3 with TRBJ2-1, with D tentatively TRBD1 (6 bases). Germline V gene data show CDR1 as MNHEY and CDR2 as SVGEGT. Trimming stripped 5 bases from V and 9 bases from J, with 11 bases between. The CDR3 contains 12 residues. CDR3 nucleotides: TGTGCCAGCAGTCCCCGGGACATTGAGCAGTTCTTC. Translation gives CASSPRDIEQFF.

The genes are TRBV29-1 and TRBJ2-7; 7 nucleotides match TRBD1. The CDR3 is made up of 13 amino acids. V lost 4 bases to trimming and J lost 3 bases; unmatched junction nucleotides: 6. Germline lookup yields CDR1 SQVTM and CDR2 ANQGSEA. The CDR3 region has the DNA TGCAGCGTTGTTGACAGGGACAACTACGAGCAGTACTTC. Protein product: CSVVDRDNYEQYF.

A few counts support this clonotype. The chain uses TRBV7-2 and TRBJ1-5; D ambiguous. This CDR3 is 15 amino acids long. From germline, CDR1 is SGHTA and CDR2 FQGNSA. Trimming cost V 2 bases and J 4 bases, with 12 bases left between them. CDR3 sequence reads: CASSLSRFGNQPQHF. CDR3 nucleotides: TGTGCCAGCAGCTTATCTCGGTTTGGGAATCAGCCCCAGCATTTT.

The V and J genes are TRBV20-1 and TRBJ2-7, with D unresolved. The CDR3 is 15 residues long. Germline CDR1 is DFQATT and CDR2 is SNEGSKA (reference sequence). With 2 bases removed from V and 8 bases from J, the gap between germline ends came to 22 bases. Written as DNA, the CDR3 is TGCAGTGCTAGATACACCCGTGAGGCCGACTCGAAGCAGTACTTC. This gives the protein CSARYTREADSKQYF.

The chain uses TRBV25-1 and TRBJ2-1; 8 positions agree with TRBD1. J was trimmed by 8 bases and V by 1 base; bases with no gene match: 10. The CDR3 is 16 residues long. Germline V CDR1 and CDR2: MGHDK, SYGVNS. CDR3: CASSEFLTGELDEQFF. Written as DNA, the CDR3 is TGTGCCAGCAGTGAATTCTTGACAGGGGAGCTCGATGAGCAGTTCTTC.

The genes are TRBV29-1 and TRBJ1-1; D is ambiguous. V was shortened by 7 bases and J by 11 bases, with 17 bases between the two germline ends. This CDR3 is built from 11 residues. Germline V gene data show CDR1 as SQVTM and CDR2 as ANQGSEA. CDR3 sequence (DNA): TGCAGCGCTCAAGCGAAGGGTACCGCTTTCTTT. This codes for CSAQAKGTAFF.

The CDR3 DNA sequence: TGTGCCAGCAGCTTAACAGTGAAGGACGAGCAGTACTTC. Its protein is CASSLTVKDEQYF. The chain employs TRBV7-3 and TRBJ2-7; the D is unclear. CDR3 size: 13 residues. The V gene's germline CDR1 is SGHTA and CDR2 FQGTGA. The ends were cut back, 0 bases at V and 5 bases at J, with 8 bases in the middle. Using reference TRBV7-3 and TRBJ2-7 for the parts outside the CDR3, the full variable domain is GAGVSQTPSNKVTEKGKYVELRCDPISGHTALYWYRQSLGQGPEFLIYFQGTGAADDSGLPNDRFFAVRPEGSVSTLKIQRTERGDSAVYLCASSLTVKDEQYFGPGTRLTVT.

The V gene is TRBV11-2, the J gene TRBJ2-5; 8 bases line up with TRBD1. The CDR3 length is 15 residues. Unmatched junction bases numbered 6, after V lost 2 bases and J lost 4 bases. Per the germline V gene, CDR1 is SGHAT and CDR2 is FQNNGV. CDR3 nucleotides: TGTGCCAGCAGCTTAAGGACAGGGCATCTAGAGACCCAGTACTTC. The encoded protein is CASSLRTGHLETQYF. The full variable domain, with the rest looked up from reference TRBV11-2 and TRBJ2-5, is EAGVAQSPRYKIIEKRQSVAFWCNPISGHATLYWYQQILGQGPKLLIQFQNNGVVDDSQLPKDRFSAERLKGVDSTLKIQPAKLEDSAVYLCASSLRTGHLETQYFGPGTRLLVL.

CDR3 nucleotide sequence: TGTGCCAGCAGCGACACAGGAATCGAGCAGTACTTC. This sequence encodes CASSDTGIEQYF. This chain uses TRBV5-6 with TRBJ2-7, with D perhaps matching TRBD1 (5 bases). Trimming cost V 4 bases and J 6 bases, with 11 bases left between them. The CDR3 extends over 12 amino acids. Germline V lookup: CDR1 SGHDT, CDR2 YYEEEE.